The sequence of this T cell receptor beta chain was determined in a study of T cells in Graves' hyperthyroidism and ophthalmopathy. The sample holds many counts of this clonotype. Its antigen is not identified. Overall study results and limits: Stable hyperthyroidism and ophthalmopathy were separated using 13 V-J signatures. Blood also showed most of the thyroid clonotypes that were expanded above 0.001.

The V gene's germline CDR1 is SGHRS and CDR2 YFSETQ. V was trimmed by 3 bases and J by 2 bases, leaving 13 bases between them. The CDR3 sequence is 15 residues long. Amplification of TCR beta CDR3 regions used RNA as the template. An initial round of RT-PCR targeting the TCR CDR3 relied on the HTBI primer set. TCRdb ran MiXCR on the multiplex PCR reads and lists one entry per CDR3 protein. The data show around 600,000 distinct CDR3 sequences, approximately 15% seen once. Exclusion of patients followed from uncontrolled infection, other autoimmune disease, pregnancy or lactation. Sequencing was carried out using blood. The source of this sequence is a young woman with Graves' ophthalmopathy. The V call is TRBV5-1, the J call TRBJ2-3; D gene unclear. CDR3 residues: CASSSSSGITDTQYF. In nucleotides, the CDR3 is TGCGCCAGCAGCTCTTCCTCAGGTATCACAGATACGCAGTATTTT.